This paragraph covers one T cell receptor (beta chain) sequence. Its antigen is undetermined. The data derive from a study of T cell responses to AZD1222 COVID-19 vaccine. Profiling relied on immunoSEQ multiplex PCR, and the TCRdb table lists in-frame clones only, not all of them. The repertoire holds 110,000 or so clones, with about 92% as singletons. Regarding the study as a whole: Spike-specific TCR breadth and depth both grew after two AZD1222 doses.

The sequencing here drew on peripheral blood, taken on day 0 of MenACWY control vaccination. The source of this sequence is an adult in good health.

CDR3 amino acids: CASHRGRREKLFF. As DNA, the CDR3 is TGTGCCAGCCACAGGGGGCGTCGAGAAAAACTGTTTTTT. V is TRBV19 and J is TRBJ1-4; TRBD1 aligns across 9 bases. Germline V gene sequence: CDR1 LNHDA, CDR2 SQIVND (reference sequence). The ends lost 9 bases at V and 8 bases at J; junction bases unmatched: 7. The CDR3 has 13 residues.